The 17 T cell receptor beta chains below come from one sample, sequenced in a study of T-cell reconstitution after alpha-beta-depleted transplantation in children. As it was prepared, the TCRbeta library received unique molecular identifiers. TCRdb re-analysed the PCR reads in MiXCR, keeping a single row per CDR3 protein. The table shows some 600,000 distinct CDR3 sequences, with approximately 12% occurring only once. Sequences were derived from PBMCs, mostly from graft donor cells, sampled 360 days after TCRalphabeta/CD19-depleted stem cell transplant. The receptors stem from a male patient younger than 18 who had a stem cell transplant for acute myeloid leukemia, so the T cells may come from the graft donor.

This clonotype was observed a few times. This sequence joins TRBV5-1 and TRBJ1-1; TRBD1 matches 9 bases. The CDR3 sequence is 16 residues long. Germline V gene sequence: CDR1 SGHRS, CDR2 YFSETQ. The J segment lost 4 bases and the V segment lost 1 base, leaving 8 bases of the junction unmatched. The CDR3 nucleotides are TGCGCCAGCAGCTTGAGACGGGTGACAGGGGGCACTGAAGCTTTCTTT. It specifies CASSLRRVTGGTEAFF. Full variable domain (remainder filled in from reference TRBV5-1 and TRBJ1-1): KAGVTQTPRYLIKTRGQQVTLSCSPISGHRSVSWYQQTPGQGLQFLFEYFSETQRNKGNFPGRFSGRQFSNSRSEMNVSTLELGDSALYLCASSLRRVTGGTEAFFGQGTRLTVV.

The J gene is TRBJ2-1, the V gene TRBV7-8; TRBD1 matches at 10 bases. V shed 2 bases, J shed 3 bases, and the junction held 7 bases outside the gene matches. The CDR3 totals 17 residues. Germline CDR1 is SGHVS and CDR2 is FQNEAQ. In DNA, the CDR3 is TGTGCCAGCAGCTTATCCGCGACAGGGGGCTTCTACAATGAGCAGTTCTTC. Protein sequence: CASSLSATGGFYNEQFF.

The chain recombines TRBV4-2 with TRBJ2-1, with TRBD1 matching over 8 bases. The CDR3 has 18 residues. Unmatched junction bases numbered 15, after V lost 1 base and J lost 7 bases. Germline-derived CDR1 and CDR2 are LGHNA and YNFKEQ. CDR3 loop: CASSQVSQGQGASNEQFF. CDR3 coding DNA: TGTGCCAGCAGCCAAGTGAGTCAGGGCCAGGGGGCTTCTAATGAGCAGTTCTTC.

This clonotype has ten or more counts. The chain joins TRBV4-3 to TRBJ1-1; 7 bases are a match to TRBD1. Trimming removed 3 bases from V and 0 bases from J; junction bases left unmatched: 7. The CDR3 totals 16 residues. Per the germline V gene, CDR1 is LGHNA and CDR2 is YSLEER. This chain's CDR3 is CASSHLLQGMNTEAFF. The CDR3 DNA sequence: TGCGCCAGCAGCCATTTACTACAGGGGATGAACACTGAAGCTTTCTTT.

In this sample, this clonotype turned up a few times. CDR3 nucleotides: TGCAGTGCTAGAGATCTTAGGAGGACCGCCTACGAGCAGTACTTC. Amino acids: CSARDLRRTAYEQYF. V gene TRBV20-1 combines with J gene TRBJ2-7; D might be TRBD2 (5 bases). V lost 0 bases, J lost 2 bases, and 14 bases lay in between. The CDR3 is made up of 15 amino acids. The germline CDR1 and CDR2 sequences are DFQATT and SNEGSKA (reference sequence).

This clonotype was seen ten or more times. The chain carries TRBV25-1 and TRBJ2-7; 9 positions match TRBD2. The CDR3 has 16 residues. Germline values: CDR1 MGHDK, CDR2 SYGVNS. J was trimmed by 3 bases and V by 1 base; bases with no gene match: 7. The CDR3 protein is CASSEFPSTSGYEQYF. The DNA for the CDR3 is TGTGCCAGCAGTGAATTCCCCTCGACTAGCGGCTACGAGCAGTACTTC.

This chain joins TRBV19 and TRBJ1-5, with D unresolved. The ends were cut back, 4 bases at V and 9 bases at J, with 10 bases in the middle. The CDR3 runs 12 residues. Germline V lookup: CDR1 LNHDA, CDR2 SQIVND (reference sequence). This CDR3 reads CASSTHPRPQHF. The CDR3 coding sequence is TGTGCCAGTAGTACTCACCCGAGGCCCCAGCATTTT.

Worth noting for this clonotype: Given a much more abundant clone one base away, this may be a read error. Here the CDR3 DNA reads TGTGCCAGCTGTTACTCTGGACAGGGGGTAGCTGAAGCTTTCTTT. Its protein product is CASCYSGQGVAEAFF. The rearrangement uses TRBV6-5 and TRBJ1-1, with TRBD1 matching over 10 bases. Germline V CDR1 and CDR2: MNHEY, SVGAGI. The CDR3 totals 15 residues.

This clonotype has just a few counts. This chain joins TRBV2 and TRBJ2-1; 7 bases line up with TRBD2. Germline V gives CDR1 SNHLY, CDR2 FYNNEI. V lost 7 bases, J lost 5 bases, and 5 bases stayed unmatched. The CDR3 spans 13 residues. CDR3 sequence reads: CASKLASNNEQFF. The CDR3 nucleotides read TGTGCCAGCAAACTAGCGTCTAACAATGAGCAGTTCTTC. The variable domain in full, completed from reference TRBV2 and TRBJ2-1, reads EPEVTQTPSHQVTQMGQEVILRCVPISNHLYFYWYRQILGQKVEFLVSFYNNEISEKSEIFDDQFSVERPDGSNFTLKIRSTKLEDSAMYFCASKLASNNEQFFGPGTRLTVL.

V usage is TRBV30 and J usage is TRBJ2-7; D possibly corresponds to TRBD2 (6 bases). The germline gives CDR1 GTSNPN, CDR2 SVGIG (reference sequence). This CDR3 has 13 amino acids. Trimming took off 2 bases at V and 5 bases at J, with 13 bases between the two ends. The CDR3 region is CAWSWRGVHEQYF. The DNA of the CDR3 is TGTGCCTGGAGTTGGAGGGGAGTACACGAGCAGTACTTC.

A single count supports this clonotype. The rearrangement joins TRBV3-1 to TRBJ2-7, with TRBD2 matching over 7 bases. The CDR3 loop spans 16 amino acids. The V gene end was trimmed by 2 bases and the J gene end by 4 bases; junction bases not matched to a gene: 11. Germline V CDR1 and CDR2: LGHDT, YNNKEL (reference sequence). Here the CDR3 reads CASSQRVQRGGYEQYF. The CDR3 DNA reads as TGTGCCAGCAGCCAACGGGTCCAGCGGGGTGGATACGAGCAGTACTTC.

The chain has TRBV21-1 and TRBJ2-6; the table gives TRBD1 as D, unverified against the DNA. TRBV21-1 is recorded as a pseudogene. The CDR3 totals 23 residues. CDR3 loop: CASSKTLLRDRVELSSGANVLTF. For the CDR3, the DNA is TGTGCCAGCAGCAAAACCCTATTAAGGGACAGGGTGGAATTAAGCTCTGGGGCCAACGTCCTGACTTTC.

V and J are TRBV10-3 and TRBJ2-7; no definite D call. The CDR3 has 14 residues. The germline gives CDR1 ENHRY, CDR2 SYGVKD. V was trimmed by 8 bases and J by 0 bases, leaving 14 bases between them. CDR3 coding DNA: TGTGCCATCGGTAACGACTTCCCCTCCTACGAGCAGTACTTC. This encodes CAIGNDFPSYEQYF.

This clonotype was observed a few times. This chain joins TRBV14 and TRBJ2-3; no firm D call. V was trimmed by 4 bases and J by 3 bases, leaving 17 bases between them. Germline V gene lookup returns CDR1 SGHDN and CDR2 FVKESK. This CDR3 comprises 16 residues. The DNA of the CDR3 is TGTGCCAGCAGCCCCGCCCGGGTTTGGGGAACAGATACGCAGTATTTT. This translates into CASSPARVWGTDTQYF.

The chain has TRBV29-1 and TRBJ1-4; D is possibly TRBD1 (5 bases). The germline V gene has CDR1 SQVTM and CDR2 ANQGSEA. Trimming shortened V by 6 bases and J by 5 bases, and 19 bases separated the two germline ends. The CDR3 sequence is 15 residues long. The DNA of the CDR3 is TGCAGCGTCGTGAGTTGGGGCGCGGAGAATGAAAAACTGTTTTTT. Its translation: CSVVSWGAENEKLFF.

The chain employs TRBV6-1 and TRBJ2-5, with TRBD1 matching over 7 bases. Germline CDR1 reads MNHNS; CDR2 reads SASEGT. V shed 7 bases, J shed 7 bases, and the junction held 12 bases outside the gene matches. This CDR3 has 14 amino acids. The CDR3 DNA sequence: TGTGCCAGCACCGGCGACAGGGTAACGGGGACCCAGTACTTC. Residues: CASTGDRVTGTQYF.

A few counts support this clonotype. The chain employs TRBV24-1 and TRBJ2-1; no firm D call. There are 13 residues in the CDR3. CDR1 is KGHDR and CDR2 is SFDVKD in the germline V gene. Trimming cost V 3 bases and J 8 bases, with 10 bases left between them. CDR3 region: CATSDGRRDEQFF. For the CDR3, the DNA is TGTGCCACCAGTGATGGGCGTCGCGATGAGCAGTTCTTC.